Below are 21 T cell receptor beta chains sequenced from a single sample in a study of blood T cell repertoires in COVID-19. Clones were read by immunoSEQ multiplex PCR, and TCRdb kept only the in-frame ones, dropping some. The sample contains about 220,000 clones, 84% of which appear only once. What was sequenced was peripheral blood. These TCRs come from a man in his thirties or forties with active or convalescent COVID-19.

The chain recombines TRBV7-2 with TRBJ2-7; a weak D match, TRBD2 (7 bases). V lost 2 bases, J lost 5 bases, and 13 bases lay in between. The CDR3 length is 14 residues. The germline gives CDR1 SGHTA, CDR2 FQGNSA. This CDR3 is CASSLKGGPDEQYF. In nucleotides, the CDR3 is TGTGCCAGCAGCTTAAAGGGGGGGCCAGACGAGCAGTACTTC.

This clone was picked up one time. The chain is built from TRBV6-2 or TRBV6-3 and TRBJ2-7, with D maybe TRBD2 (6 bases). Germline values: CDR1 MNHEY, CDR2 SVGEGT. V dropped 1 base and J dropped 4 bases, with 14 bases sitting between them. The CDR3 totals 15 residues. The CDR3 protein is CASSYWAGSIYEQYF. CDR3 in DNA: TGTGCCAGCAGTTACTGGGCGGGATCTATATACGAGCAGTACTTC.

The chain employs TRBV27 and TRBJ2-7; tentatively, D is TRBD2 (7 bases). Germline V gene lookup returns CDR1 MNHEY and CDR2 SMNVEV (reference sequence). V gave up 6 bases and J gave up 3 bases, with 15 bases separating them. The CDR3 is 14 residues long. The CDR3 DNA sequence: TGTGCCAGCAGCGGGGGGCGCCCGGTCTACGAGCAGTACTTC. Amino acids: CASSGGRPVYEQYF.

The chain links TRBV28 to TRBJ2-7; D perhaps matches TRBD2 (5 bases). CDR3 size: 16 residues. In germline, CDR1 is MDHEN, CDR2 SYDVKM. The germline V and J ends were trimmed by 7 bases and 7 bases, with 26 bases remaining between them. CDR3 loop: CASTPPGTGKRGEQYF. The CDR3 DNA sequence: TGTGCCAGCACTCCCCCCGGCACCGGGAAACGGGGAGAGCAGTACTTC.

V and J are TRBV13 and TRBJ2-7; 10 positions match TRBD2. CDR3 length: 18 amino acids. Germline assignment: CDR1 PRHDT and CDR2 FYEKMQ (reference sequence). V shed 5 bases, J shed 2 bases, and the junction held 15 bases outside the gene matches. CDR3 sequence: CASSLRGPSGSSPYEQYF. The DNA of the CDR3 is TGTGCCAGCAGCCTTCGAGGGCCTAGCGGGAGTAGTCCCTACGAGCAGTACTTC.

This clone was found once. The chain carries TRBV27 and TRBJ2-7; 12 bases fit TRBD2. CDR3 length equals 16 residues. The germline gives CDR1 MNHEY, CDR2 SMNVEV (reference sequence). J gave up 2 bases and V 6 bases, and 8 bases lay outside the gene matches. The CDR3 nucleotides are TGTGCCAGCAGGCAGACTAGCGGGAGTTTCGCCTACGAGCAGTACTTC. This encodes CASRQTSGSFAYEQYF.

This chain links TRBV2 with TRBJ2-1; 11 bases agree with TRBD2. V shed 7 bases, J shed 2 bases, and the junction held 4 bases outside the gene matches. Germline CDR1 is SNHLY and CDR2 is FYNNEI. The CDR3 is made up of 15 amino acids. The CDR3, as DNA: TGTGCCAGCAAGGGGACTAGCGGACCCTACAATGAGCAGTTCTTC. This encodes CASKGTSGPYNEQFF.

V usage is TRBV18 and J usage is TRBJ2-3; tentatively, D is TRBD2 (6 bases). CDR3 length: 14 amino acids. Trimming took 3 bases from V and 2 from J, leaving 9 bases between them. Germline V gene data show CDR1 as KGHSH and CDR2 as LQKENI. This CDR3 is CASSPTGDTDTQYF. The DNA for the CDR3 is TGTGCCAGCTCACCGACGGGAGACACAGATACGCAGTATTTT.

The chain is built from TRBV28 and TRBJ1-2, with 11 bases aligning to TRBD1. The CDR3 is made up of 19 amino acids. With V trimmed by 5 bases and J by 3 bases, 17 bases remained unmatched. Germline-derived CDR1 and CDR2 are MDHEN and SYDVKM. CDR3 nucleotide sequence: TGTGCCAGCAGTCGAAACGGACAGGGGGCGCCTCGGCGGGACTATGGCTACACCTTC. This sequence encodes CASSRNGQGAPRRDYGYTF.

The genes are TRBV6-5 and TRBJ1-1; 8 nucleotides agree with TRBD1. The CDR3 has 14 amino acids. The germline V gene encodes CDR1 MNHEY and CDR2 SVGAGI. Trimming cost V 2 bases and J 4 bases; bases outside gene matches: 3. The CDR3 reads CASSYGTGSTEAFF. CDR3 coding DNA: TGTGCCAGCAGTTACGGGACAGGAAGCACTGAAGCTTTCTTT.

This chain connects TRBV4-1 to TRBJ1-4; 8 positions match TRBD1. The CDR3 consists of 17 residues. Germline V gene lookup returns CDR1 MGHRA and CDR2 YSYEKL. Trimming took 0 bases from V and 7 from J; bases not matched to a gene: 10. CDR3 region: CASSQEGPGGGSEKLFF. The CDR3 DNA follows: TGCGCCAGCAGCCAAGAGGGCCCAGGGGGCGGGAGTGAAAAACTGTTTTTT.

The chain uses TRBV6-5 and TRBJ2-3; TRBD1 agrees at 8 bases. V trimming: 6 bases; J trimming: 3 bases; junction bases outside the gene matches: 8. This CDR3 is built from 15 residues. Germline CDR1 reads MNHEY; CDR2 reads SVGAGI. As DNA, the CDR3 is TGTGCCAGCAGGGAGGACAGGGTAGGGACAGATACGCAGTATTTT. Protein sequence: CASREDRVGTDTQYF.

This chain uses TRBV29-1 with TRBJ2-7; a possible D gene is TRBD2 (5 bases). Germline CDR1 and CDR2: SQVTM and ANQGSEA. The CDR3 length is 14 residues. V shed 7 bases and J shed 6 bases, with 22 bases lying between them. CDR3 protein: CSAEGAGSWGEQYF. Written as DNA, the CDR3 is TGCAGCGCCGAGGGCGCGGGTTCCTGGGGCGAGCAGTACTTC.

The CDR3, as DNA: TGCAGCGTCCTACGGGACAGGGGAAGTGGTGAAGCTTTCTTT. Translating it yields CSVLRDRGSGEAFF. V and J are TRBV29-1 and TRBJ1-1, with TRBD1 matching 10 bases. CDR1 is SQVTM and CDR2 is ANQGSEA in the germline V gene. This CDR3 contains 14 residues. J was trimmed by 7 bases and V by 6 bases; bases with no gene match: 11.

The chain carries TRBV7-2 and TRBJ2-7; 7 nucleotides align to TRBD2. Trimming removed 1 base from V and 2 bases from J; junction bases left unmatched: 8. Germline V gene data show CDR1 as SGHTA and CDR2 as FQGNSA. This CDR3 contains 16 residues. CDR3 bases: TGTGCCAGCAGCTTAGGAGCTGCGGGAGAGCCCTACGAGCAGTACTTC. Amino acids: CASSLGAAGEPYEQYF.

The chain links TRBV19 to TRBJ1-1; D remains ambiguous. Germline assignment: CDR1 LNHDA and CDR2 SQIVND (reference sequence). This CDR3 spans 16 amino acids. The germline V and J ends were trimmed by 5 bases and 1 base, with 17 bases remaining between them. The CDR3 DNA reads TGTGCCAGTAGTTTCCAGAGACGGGGAGGGAACACTGAAGCTTTCTTT. Translated, it gives CASSFQRRGGNTEAFF. The full variable domain, rest sourced from reference TRBV19 and TRBJ1-1, is DGGITQSPKYLFRKEGQNVTLSCEQNLNHDAMYWYRQDPGQGLRLIYYSQIVNDFQKGDIAEGYSVSREKKESFPLTVTSAQKNPTAFYLCASSFQRRGGNTEAFFGQGTRLTVV.

J is TRBJ2-1 and V is TRBV7-9; D is perhaps TRBD2 (5 bases). CDR1 is SEHNR and CDR2 is FQNEAQ in the germline V gene (reference sequence). Trimming took 7 bases from V and 2 from J, leaving 24 bases between them. The CDR3 spans 18 residues. The CDR3 protein is CASTPGRAHSRTYNEQFF. The CDR3 region has the DNA TGTGCCAGCACCCCTGGGCGGGCACACTCCCGAACCTACAATGAGCAGTTCTTC.

The chain recombines TRBV4-1 with TRBJ2-5, with 8 bases matching TRBD2. CDR1 is MGHRA and CDR2 is YSYEKL in the germline V gene. The J segment lost 5 bases and the V segment lost 0 bases, leaving 17 bases of the junction unmatched. This CDR3 spans 19 amino acids. This CDR3 is CASSQDPGGGSPVLETQYF. CDR3 nucleotides: TGCGCCAGCAGCCAAGATCCTGGCGGGGGGTCTCCTGTTTTGGAGACCCAGTACTTC.

The chain is built from TRBV27 and TRBJ2-7; a weak D match, TRBD2 (6 bases). Germline lookup yields CDR1 MNHEY and CDR2 SMNVEV (reference sequence). This CDR3 has 14 amino acids. The V and J ends lost 5 bases and 2 bases respectively, with 13 bases between them. The CDR3 bases are TGTGCCAGCAGTGCGGGAAACGGCCCCTACGAGCAGTACTTC. Amino acid sequence: CASSAGNGPYEQYF.

The chain couples TRBV6-5 to TRBJ2-6, with a weak D call TRBD1 (6 bases). The germline gives CDR1 MNHEY, CDR2 SVGAGI. The CDR3 spans 14 residues. V was trimmed by 5 bases and J by 4 bases, leaving 9 bases between them. CDR3 in amino acids: CASSPGQGANVLTF. The CDR3 nucleotides read TGTGCCAGCAGTCCTGGACAGGGGGCCAACGTCCTGACTTTC.

CDR3 in DNA: TGCGCCAGCAGCCAAGTATTATCGAGCAATGAGCAGTTCTTC. Translation: CASSQVLSSNEQFF. The chain employs TRBV4-1 and TRBJ2-1; D remains unclear. The CDR3 is 14 amino acids. The germline V gene encodes CDR1 MGHRA and CDR2 YSYEKL. V lost 1 base to trimming and J lost 6 bases, with 10 bases between them.